What follows are 25 T cell receptor beta chains derived from one specimen sequenced in a study of T cells in Graves' hyperthyroidism and ophthalmopathy. TCR beta CDR3 regions were amplified from RNA transcripts. HTBI primers were employed in a first-round RT-PCR of the TCR CDR3. Using its own MiXCR run on the multiplex PCR reads, TCRdb lists one record per CDR3 protein. The data hold hundreds of thousands of distinct CDR3 sequences, with approximately 13% observed a single time. Sequenced: blood. These receptors were obtained from a woman between 25 and 40 years old with Graves' hyperthyroidism.

CDR3 in amino acids: CSVEERADTIYF. The CDR3 DNA reads as TGCAGCGTTGAAGAGCGGGCAGACACCATATATTTT. J is TRBJ1-3 and V is TRBV29-1; D gene unclear. This CDR3 has 12 residues. The germline gives CDR1 SQVTM, CDR2 ANQGSEA. Trimming stripped 0 bases from V and 8 bases from J, with 8 bases between.

The J gene is TRBJ2-4, the V gene TRBV19, with 11 bases identical to TRBD2. The CDR3 runs to 16 residues. Germline V gene data show CDR1 as LNHDA and CDR2 as SQIVND (reference sequence). With V trimmed by 3 bases and J by 5 bases, 6 bases remained unmatched. CDR3 sequence reads: CASSITGLAGQNIQYF. In nucleotides, the CDR3 is TGTGCCAGTAGTATTACAGGACTAGCGGGTCAAAACATTCAGTACTTC.

The V gene is TRBV20-1, the J gene TRBJ2-6; TRBD2 might be the D (7 bases). Germline V CDR1 and CDR2: DFQATT, SNEGSKA (reference sequence). The CDR3 sequence is 17 residues long. V lost 0 bases and J 3 bases, leaving 15 bases between the germline ends. The CDR3 loop is CSARDTRGGGGANVLTF. The CDR3 DNA sequence: TGCAGTGCTAGAGACACTCGCGGGGGCGGTGGGGCCAACGTCCTGACTTTC.

This clonotype was observed at least ten times. The rearrangement joins TRBV2 to TRBJ1-4; the D gene is possibly TRBD1 (6 bases). The CDR3 sequence is 14 residues long. With 6 bases removed from V and 11 bases from J, the gap between germline ends came to 19 bases. Germline CDR1 SNHLY, CDR2 FYNNEI. The CDR3 DNA reads TGTGCCAGCAGGGTTGAGGGGGGGGCCGGGAAACTGTTTTTT. Encoded protein: CASRVEGGAGKLFF.

With regard to this clonotype: One end of the junction does not line up with germline, which may come from a read error. The chain carries TRBV7-7 and TRBJ2-2, with unresolved D. Germline lookup yields CDR1 SSHAT and CDR2 FNYEAQ (reference sequence). The CDR3 is made up of 16 amino acids. CDR3: CASSSGTSQPPGELFF. The CDR3 region has the DNA TGTGCTAGCAGCTCGGGTACAAGTCAACCGCCCGGGGAGCTGTTTTTT.

This clonotype was seen at least ten times. V is TRBV7-9 and J is TRBJ2-4; D gene unclear. V was cut by 4 bases and J by 0 bases, with 7 bases left in between. CDR1 SEHNR and CDR2 FQNEAQ come from the germline V gene (reference sequence). This CDR3 comprises 14 residues. CDR3 DNA: TGTGCCAGCAGCTCGACATTAGCCAAAAACATTCAGTACTTC. The encoded protein is CASSSTLAKNIQYF.

This clonotype was recorded at least ten times. The chain couples TRBV20-1 to TRBJ2-3; TRBD1 agrees at 9 bases. V lost 0 bases to trimming and J lost 2 bases; unmatched junction nucleotides: 3. The CDR3 runs to 15 residues. CDR1 is DFQATT and CDR2 is SNEGSKA in the germline V gene (reference sequence). CDR3 sequence: CSARDGTGTTDTQYF. CDR3 in DNA: TGCAGTGCTAGAGATGGGACAGGGACCACAGATACGCAGTATTTT.

This clonotype was seen more than once but under ten times. The J gene is TRBJ2-1, the V gene TRBV12-3 or TRBV12-4; TRBD2 matches 10 bases. The V and J ends lost 5 bases and 8 bases, in that order; junction bases with no gene match: 6. This CDR3 is 14 amino acids long. DNA of the CDR3: TGTGCCAGCAGTCTCCTAGGGACTAGCGATGAGCAGTTCTTC. Translating gives CASSLLGTSDEQFF.

V is TRBV20-1 and J is TRBJ1-2; tentatively, D is TRBD1 (6 bases). Per the germline V gene, CDR1 is DFQATT and CDR2 is SNEGSKA (reference sequence). Trimming cost V 4 bases and J 4 bases, with 13 bases left between them. This CDR3 has 13 amino acids. The CDR3 DNA sequence: TGCAGTGCTACCCAACAGGGCGCCTATGGCTACACCTTC. This encodes CSATQQGAYGYTF.

This clonotype was picked up many times. V is TRBV7-8 and J is TRBJ2-1; D not resolved. The V and J ends lost 3 bases and 4 bases respectively, with 10 bases between them. Germline values: CDR1 SGHVS, CDR2 FQNEAQ. The CDR3 covers 14 residues. The CDR3 nucleotides are TGTGCCAGCAGCTTGGCTACCCTATACAATGAGCAGTTCTTC. It specifies CASSLATLYNEQFF.

In this sample, this clonotype turned up many times. CDR3 sequence (DNA): TGTGCCAGCACCCTGGGGGTCTGGGCCAACGTCCTGACTTTC. This gives the protein CASTLGVWANVLTF. The chain employs TRBV11-2 and TRBJ2-6, with D perhaps TRBD1 or TRBD2 (5 bases each). The ends were cut back, 7 bases at V and 5 bases at J, with 12 bases in the middle. This CDR3 spans 14 amino acids. CDR1 and CDR2 from the germline V gene are SGHAT and FQNNGV.

The J gene is TRBJ2-3, the V gene TRBV11-2, with D maybe TRBD2 (6 bases). This CDR3 has 11 residues. The ends were cut back, 5 bases at V and 14 bases at J, with 14 bases in the middle. Germline CDR1 reads SGHAT; CDR2 reads FQNNGV. The CDR3 DNA is TGTGCCAGCAGCCCCCCTAGCGCACCGTATTTT. Translating it yields CASSPPSAPYF.

This clonotype was counted many times. V gene TRBV12-3 or TRBV12-4 combines with J gene TRBJ1-1, with TRBD1 as a possible D gene (5 bases). The CDR3 length is 12 residues. V lost 2 bases to trimming and J lost 7 bases, with 8 bases between them. The CDR3: CASSLIGVEAFF. CDR3 coding DNA: TGTGCCAGCAGTTTAATAGGGGTTGAAGCTTTCTTT.

This clonotype was observed at least ten times. The chain is built from TRBV7-6 and TRBJ1-6, with a tentative D call TRBD1 (6 bases). With 5 bases removed from V and 7 bases from J, the gap between germline ends came to 12 bases. Germline V gene lookup returns CDR1 SGHVS and CDR2 FNYEAQ. This CDR3 comprises 14 residues. The CDR3 is CASSPPGANSPLHF. The CDR3, as DNA: TGTGCCAGCAGCCCCCCAGGGGCCAATTCACCCCTCCACTTT.

This clonotype was observed at least ten times. This chain connects TRBV27 to TRBJ2-5; D perhaps matches TRBD2 (6 bases). This CDR3 spans 17 amino acids. Germline CDR1 is MNHEY and CDR2 is SMNVEV (reference sequence). V lost 6 bases, J lost 4 bases, and 24 bases lay in between. Written as DNA, the CDR3 is TGTGCCAGCAGCCTCACCGGACTACCCTTAAGGGGAGAGACCCAGTACTTC. As protein: CASSLTGLPLRGETQYF.

This clonotype was seen at least ten times. This chain joins TRBV30 and TRBJ1-1; D not certain. V lost 2 bases and J lost 11, with 18 bases in between. The germline V gene encodes CDR1 GTSNPN and CDR2 SVGIG (reference sequence). The CDR3 sequence is 13 residues long. The CDR3 is CAWSFGKAQKAFF. The CDR3 DNA is TGTGCCTGGAGTTTTGGTAAGGCTCAGAAGGCTTTCTTT.

This clonotype was recorded at least ten times. The chain links TRBV11-2 to TRBJ2-7; D not resolved. This CDR3 region has 12 residues. Trimming took off 0 bases at V and 9 bases at J, with 9 bases between the two ends. CDR1 is SGHAT and CDR2 is FQNNGV in the germline V gene. The CDR3 DNA is TGTGCCAGCAGCTTAGATAGGAATTGGCAGTACTTC. This gives the protein CASSLDRNWQYF.

The V gene is TRBV27, the J gene TRBJ2-2, with D hard to call. Germline CDR1 reads MNHEY; CDR2 reads SMNVEV (reference sequence). The germline V and J ends were trimmed by 8 bases and 1 base, with 23 bases remaining between them. The CDR3 has 18 amino acids. The CDR3: CASGVLRRYMMNTGELFF. The DNA of the CDR3 is TGTGCCAGCGGAGTCCTCCGGCGATATATGATGAACACCGGGGAGCTGTTTTTT.

This clonotype was seen at least ten times. The rearrangement joins TRBV28 to TRBJ1-6, with TRBD1 identical over 8 bases. The germline V gene encodes CDR1 MDHEN and CDR2 SYDVKM. The CDR3 is made up of 12 amino acids. V was clipped by 8 bases and J by 10 bases; unmatched bases: 4. The CDR3 DNA sequence: TGTGCCAGCGGGCAGGGGGCCTCACCCCTCCACTTT. Its protein product is CASGQGASPLHF.

The rearrangement joins TRBV20-1 to TRBJ2-3; D possibly corresponds to TRBD2 (5 bases). Germline V gives CDR1 DFQATT, CDR2 SNEGSKA (reference sequence). V was clipped by 3 bases and J by 3 bases, with 13 bases between them. The CDR3 has 14 residues. The CDR3 here is CSASGPGETDTQYF. Written as DNA, the CDR3 is TGCAGTGCTAGCGGACCCGGGGAGACAGATACGCAGTATTTT.

This clonotype was detected ten times or more. The rearrangement uses TRBV2 and TRBJ1-1; TRBD1 matches 7 bases. Looked up from germline, CDR1 is SNHLY and CDR2 is FYNNEI. With 8 bases clipped from V and 2 bases from J, the junction kept 8 bases outside the gene matches. The CDR3 runs to 14 residues. The CDR3 loop reads CASCGAGGNTEAFF. CDR3 nucleotide sequence: TGTGCCAGCTGTGGGGCAGGGGGAAACACTGAAGCTTTCTTT.

The chain has TRBV30 and TRBJ2-1, with 7 nucleotides matching TRBD1. J was trimmed by 8 bases and V by 2 bases; bases with no gene match: 6. Germline assignment: CDR1 GTSNPN and CDR2 SVGIG (reference sequence). The CDR3 contains 13 residues. The CDR3 reads CAWSRDSGDEQFF. The DNA of the CDR3 is TGTGCCTGGAGTAGGGACAGTGGGGATGAGCAGTTCTTC.

This clonotype appeared many times. The chain carries TRBV20-1 and TRBJ2-7; maybe TRBD1 (5 bases). This CDR3 spans 13 amino acids. The V and J ends lost 5 bases and 5 bases respectively, with 16 bases between them. CDR1 is DFQATT, CDR2 SNEGSKA, per germline (reference sequence). DNA for the CDR3: TGCAGTGCTCTGACCAGGGTTAAGGACGAGCAGTACTTC. This sequence encodes CSALTRVKDEQYF.

The table lists this clonotype with many counts. V usage is TRBV28 and J usage is TRBJ2-5, with 13 positions matching TRBD2. The CDR3 totals 18 residues. CDR1 is MDHEN and CDR2 is SYDVKM in the germline V gene. The ends lost 2 bases at V and 6 bases at J; junction bases unmatched: 12. The CDR3 loop reads CASSLTSGRASSSKTQYF. The CDR3 nucleotides are TGTGCCAGCAGTTTAACTAGCGGGAGGGCCTCTTCCTCGAAGACCCAGTACTTC. The entire variable domain, with the rest obtained from reference TRBV28 and TRBJ2-5, is as follows: DVKVTQSSRYLVKRTGEKVFLECVQDMDHENMFWYRQDPGLGLRLIYFSYDVKMKEKGDIPEGYSVSREKKERFSLILESASTNQTSMYLCASSLTSGRASSSKTQYFGPGTRLLVL.

This clonotype turned up a few times. The J gene is TRBJ2-7, the V gene TRBV12-3 or TRBV12-4, with D possibly TRBD1 on 5 matching bases. This CDR3 comprises 14 residues. V lost 3 bases and J lost 2, with 11 bases in between. The CDR3 DNA follows: TGTGCCAGCAGTTTTCGGACACCGCCCTACGAGCAGTACTTC. Translating gives CASSFRTPPYEQYF.